The 7 T cell receptor beta chains below all came from one sample that was sequenced in a study of cytomegalovirus exposure and HLA in healthy donors. The PCR employed 60 Vbeta primers together with 13 Jbeta primers. TCRdb keeps only in-frame clones here, not all; method: immunoSEQ multiplex PCR. Of 100,000 to 150,000 clones in the sample, over 9.5% were seen once. Sequenced sample: PBMCs. These TCRs come from a woman aged 18 to 35 in good health and CMV-seropositive.

This clone was counted only a few times. V is TRBV28 and J is TRBJ2-1; 10 nucleotides match TRBD2. The CDR3 extends over 18 amino acids. With 6 bases clipped from V and 5 bases from J, the junction kept 16 bases outside the gene matches. Germline CDR1 reads MDHEN; CDR2 reads SYDVKM. CDR3 nucleotides: TGTGCCAGCAGCCTCATGGGACATCTAGCGGGAGACAACAATGAGCAGTTCTTC. This sequence encodes CASSLMGHLAGDNNEQFF.

This clone was detected a few times. CDR3 sequence: CASSSRLAGVAGELFF. The CDR3 DNA reads TGTGCCAGCAGCTCAAGACTAGCGGGAGTAGCCGGGGAGCTGTTTTTT. V and J are TRBV28 and TRBJ2-2; 12 nucleotides match TRBD2. V shed 6 bases and J 6 bases; nucleotides not matched to a gene: 8. The V gene's germline CDR1 is MDHEN and CDR2 SYDVKM. There are 16 residues in the CDR3. The full variable domain, its missing parts supplied by reference TRBV28 and TRBJ2-2, is DVKVTQSSRYLVKRTGEKVFLECVQDMDHENMFWYRQDPGLGLRLIYFSYDVKMKEKGDIPEGYSVSREKKERFSLILESASTNQTSMYLCASSSRLAGVAGELFFGEGSRLTVL.

This clone was observed a few times. The chain has TRBV4-2 and TRBJ1-5, with 7 nucleotides matching TRBD1. The CDR3 length is 15 residues. CDR1 and CDR2 (germline): LGHNA, YNFKEQ. V was clipped by 4 bases and J by 0 bases; unmatched bases: 3. The CDR3 loop reads CASSLDRYSNQPQHF. The CDR3 DNA reads TGTGCCAGCAGCCTGGACAGGTATAGCAATCAGCCCCAGCATTTT.

The gene calls are TRBV28 and TRBJ2-7; D is possibly TRBD2 (6 bases). Germline V CDR1 and CDR2: MDHEN, SYDVKM. The CDR3 extends over 14 amino acids. Deletions cut 8 bases from V and 3 bases from J, with 17 bases between. CDR3: CASSIERVVYEQYF. Here the CDR3 DNA reads TGTGCCAGCTCAATTGAGCGGGTGGTCTACGAGCAGTACTTC.

This clone was observed a handful of times. This CDR3 reads CASSGGQSNYGYTF. CDR3 DNA sequence: TGTGCCAGCAGTGGGGGACAGTCTAACTATGGCTACACCTTC. This sequence joins TRBV28 and TRBJ1-2, with 7 bases lining up with TRBD1. The V segment lost 5 bases and the J segment 0 bases; nucleotides outside the gene matches: 3. From germline, CDR1 is MDHEN and CDR2 SYDVKM. The CDR3 covers 14 residues.

The rearrangement uses TRBV7-9 and TRBJ2-1; no reliable D call. This CDR3 spans 11 amino acids. CDR1 is SEHNR and CDR2 is FQNEAQ in the germline V gene (reference sequence). Trimming cost V 8 bases and J 9 bases, with 11 bases left between them. This CDR3 is CASALSVEQFF. CDR3 coding DNA: TGTGCCAGCGCTCTCTCGGTTGAGCAGTTCTTC.

This clone was counted a few times. V is TRBV27 and J is TRBJ2-5; perhaps TRBD1 as D (5 bases). The CDR3 contains 16 residues. Germline CDR1 is MNHEY and CDR2 is SMNVEV (reference sequence). The V and J ends lost 5 bases and 1 base respectively, with 17 bases between them. CDR3 residues: CASSPRAFWAQETQYF. The CDR3 DNA reads as TGTGCCAGCAGTCCCAGGGCCTTCTGGGCCCAAGAGACCCAGTACTTC.